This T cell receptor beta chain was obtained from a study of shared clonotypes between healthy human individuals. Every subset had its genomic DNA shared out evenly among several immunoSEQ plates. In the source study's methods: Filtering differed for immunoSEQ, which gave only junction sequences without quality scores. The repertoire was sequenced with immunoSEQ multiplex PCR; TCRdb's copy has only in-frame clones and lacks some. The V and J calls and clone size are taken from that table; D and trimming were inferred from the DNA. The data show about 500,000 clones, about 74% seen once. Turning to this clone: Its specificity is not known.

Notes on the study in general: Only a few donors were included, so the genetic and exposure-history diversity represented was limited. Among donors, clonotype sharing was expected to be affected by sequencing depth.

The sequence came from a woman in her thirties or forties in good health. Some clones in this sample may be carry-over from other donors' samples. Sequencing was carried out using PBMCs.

The CDR3 here is CASSGRGVLGMNEKLFF. CDR3 bases: TGTGCCAGCAGCGGCCGCGGAGTTTTGGGGATGAATGAAAAACTGTTTTTT. This chain links TRBV9 with TRBJ1-4; D is unclear. The germline V gene has CDR1 SGDLS and CDR2 YYNGEE. This CDR3 contains 17 residues. The V end was cut by 3 bases, the J end by 5 bases, with 20 bases between. The entire variable domain, with the rest obtained from reference TRBV9 and TRBJ1-4, is as follows: DSGVTQTPKHLITATGQRVTLRCSPRSGDLSVYWYQQSLDQGLQFLIQYYNGEERAKGNILERFSAQQFPDLHSELNLSSLELGDSALYFCASSGRGVLGMNEKLFFGSGTQLSVL.